This is a list of T cell receptor beta chains from one sample in a study of T cell changes during pregnancy in multiple sclerosis. Clones were read by immunoSEQ multiplex PCR, and TCRdb kept only the in-frame ones, dropping some. The table includes some 97,000 clones, around 92% detected once. Sequencing used peripheral blood, obtained before pregnancy. Every receptor here comes from a female donor with multiple sclerosis, enrolled in a pregnancy study. The conserved cysteine and the conserved F or W are not part of the CDR3 here. Clone size appears in some rows only: once, few, many, or a class for an expanded clone.

>TRBV4-2|TRBJ1-1|once
ASSQSHRVTEAF
>TRBV6-1|TRBJ1-2|NA
ASRGLRGADEGYT
>TRBV5-1|TRBJ2-5|NA
ASSLGVGETQY
>TRBV19|TRBJ1-2|NA
ASSITFTGGALYYGYT
>TRBV18|TRBJ1-2|NA
ASSPPGQGFNYGYT
>TRBV5-1|TRBJ1-3|few
ASSPGHPISGNTIY
>TRBV6-1|TRBJ1-1|NA
ASSLGLLNTEAF
>TRBV5-4|TRBJ2-7|NA
ASSPGLGSYEQY
>TRBV5-1|TRBJ2-1|NA
ASSLFRSSEPRLAGGHNEQF
>TRBV18|TRBJ1-5|NA
ASSPPWTGGNQPQH
>TRBV10-3|TRBJ2-5|NA
AIIKTGFTLQETQY
>TRBV5-1|TRBJ2-7|NA
ASSLRQGNYEQY
>TRBV30|TRBJ1-1|many
AWREGAGTEAF
>TRBV11-3|TRBJ2-2|NA
ASSLLATANTGELF
>TRBV30|TRBJ1-2|NA
AWSVLVQGANGYT
>TRBV28|TRBJ2-7|NA
ASSRGVGAGAYEQY
>TRBV6-4|TRBJ2-3|NA
ASSDSPLSTQY
>TRBV5-4|TRBJ2-1|NA
ASSLGAHGGWNEQF
>TRBV7-9|TRBJ2-5|NA
ASSSWGDRDPETQY
>TRBV27|TRBJ2-3|NA
ASSPGLAGGLWDTQY
>TRBV5-4|TRBJ1-2|NA
ASSPTPGDFGYT
>TRBV15|TRBJ1-1|once
ATSSDRGAEAF
>TRBV13|TRBJ2-7|NA
ASSYLTGTYEQY
>TRBV7-9|TRBJ2-7|NA
ASSSTSDYEQY
>TRBV29-1|TRBJ2-3|NA
SVVWESTDTQY
>TRBV2|TRBJ1-1|few
ATRGGKAF
>TRBV4-1|TRBJ2-7|NA
ASSRSGTGDEQY
>TRBV11-2|TRBJ1-1|few
ASSSIGRAQAF
>TRBV4-2|TRBJ2-3|NA
ASSQIPAGGLFYTQY
>TRBV5-5|TRBJ1-5|few
ASSLVQGSQPQH
>TRBV9|TRBJ2-7|NA
ASSVELAGPYEQY
>TRBV7-6|TRBJ2-7|NA
ASSLADTSGSYEQY
>TRBV7-9|TRBJ1-1|NA
ASSLGQGNTEAF
>TRBV16|TRBJ2-4|NA
ASSRGGDIQY
>TRBV7-7|TRBJ2-1|once
ASSLGVTGGDEQF
>TRBV7-3|TRBJ1-2|once
ASSWSVGGGYT